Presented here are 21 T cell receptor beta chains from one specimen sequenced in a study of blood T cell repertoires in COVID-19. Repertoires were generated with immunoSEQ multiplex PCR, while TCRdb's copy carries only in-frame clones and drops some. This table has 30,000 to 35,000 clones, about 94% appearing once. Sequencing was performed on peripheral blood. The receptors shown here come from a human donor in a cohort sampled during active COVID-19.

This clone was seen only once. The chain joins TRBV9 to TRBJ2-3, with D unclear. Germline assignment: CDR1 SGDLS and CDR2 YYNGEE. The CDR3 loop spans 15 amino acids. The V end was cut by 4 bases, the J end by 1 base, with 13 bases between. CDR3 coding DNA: TGTGCCAGCAGCTTAGACCCTCAGGGCACAGATACGCAGTATTTT. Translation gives CASSLDPQGTDTQYF.

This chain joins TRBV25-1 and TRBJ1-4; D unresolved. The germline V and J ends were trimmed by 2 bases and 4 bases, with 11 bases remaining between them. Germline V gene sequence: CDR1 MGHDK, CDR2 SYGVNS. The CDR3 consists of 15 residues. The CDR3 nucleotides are TGTGCCAGCAGTGAAATAACAGTTTATAATGAAAAACTGTTTTTT. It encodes CASSEITVYNEKLFF. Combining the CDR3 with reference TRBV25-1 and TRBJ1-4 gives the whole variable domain EADIYQTPRYLVIGTGKKITLECSQTMGHDKMYWYQQDPGMELHLIHYSYGVNSTEKGDLSSESTVSRIRTEHFPLTLESARPSHTSQYLCASSEITVYNEKLFFGSGTQLSVL.

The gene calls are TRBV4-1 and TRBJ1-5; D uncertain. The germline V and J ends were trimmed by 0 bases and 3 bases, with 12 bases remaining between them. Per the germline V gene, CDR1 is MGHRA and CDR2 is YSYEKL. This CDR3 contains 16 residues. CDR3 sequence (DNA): TGCGCCAGCAGCCAAGATCCCGGGTACAACAATCAGCCCCAGCATTTT. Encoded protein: CASSQDPGYNNQPQHF.

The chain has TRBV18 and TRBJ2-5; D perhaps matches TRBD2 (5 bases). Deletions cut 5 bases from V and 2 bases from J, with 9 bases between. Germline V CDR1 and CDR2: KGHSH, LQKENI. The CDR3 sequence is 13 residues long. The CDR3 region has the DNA TGTGCCAGCTCATACGGGGATCAAGAGACCCAGTACTTC. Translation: CASSYGDQETQYF. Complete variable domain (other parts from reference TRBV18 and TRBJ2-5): NAGVMQNPRHLVRRRGQEARLRCSPMKGHSHVYWYRQLPEEGLKFMVYLQKENIIDESGMPKERFSAEFPKEGPSILRIQQVVRGDSAAYFCASSYGDQETQYFGPGTRLLVL.

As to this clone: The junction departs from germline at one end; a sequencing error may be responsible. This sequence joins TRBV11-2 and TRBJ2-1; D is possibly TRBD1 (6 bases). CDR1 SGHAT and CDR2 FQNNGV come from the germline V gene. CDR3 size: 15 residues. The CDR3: CASIQERGSYNKQFF. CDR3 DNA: TGTGCCAGCATCCAGGAGAGGGGGTCCTACAATAAGCAGTTCTTC. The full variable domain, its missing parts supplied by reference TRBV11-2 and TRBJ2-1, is EAGVAQSPRYKIIEKRQSVAFWCNPISGHATLYWYQQILGQGPKLLIQFQNNGVVDDSQLPKDRFSAERLKGVDSTLKIQPAKLEDSAVYLCASIQERGSYNKQFFGPGTRLTVL.

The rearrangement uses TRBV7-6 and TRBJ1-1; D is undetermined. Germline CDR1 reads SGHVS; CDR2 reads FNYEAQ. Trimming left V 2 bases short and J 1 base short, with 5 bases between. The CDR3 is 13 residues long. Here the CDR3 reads CASSLSGNTEAFF. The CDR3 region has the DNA TGTGCCAGCAGCTTATCCGGGAACACTGAAGCTTTCTTT.

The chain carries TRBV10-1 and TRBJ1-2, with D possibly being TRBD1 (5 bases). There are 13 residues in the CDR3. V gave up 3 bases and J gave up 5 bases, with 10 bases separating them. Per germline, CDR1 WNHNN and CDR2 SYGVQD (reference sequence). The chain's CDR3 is CASSDGGLYGYTF. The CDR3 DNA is TGCGCCAGCAGTGATGGGGGACTATATGGCTACACCTTC.

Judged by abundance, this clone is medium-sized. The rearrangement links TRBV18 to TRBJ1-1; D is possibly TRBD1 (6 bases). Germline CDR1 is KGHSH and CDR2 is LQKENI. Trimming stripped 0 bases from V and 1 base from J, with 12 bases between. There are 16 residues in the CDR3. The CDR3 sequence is CASSPPSRGSNTEAFF. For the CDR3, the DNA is TGTGCCAGCTCACCACCGTCCAGGGGCTCGAACACTGAAGCTTTCTTT. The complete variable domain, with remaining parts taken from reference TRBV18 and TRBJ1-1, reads NAGVMQNPRHLVRRRGQEARLRCSPMKGHSHVYWYRQLPEEGLKFMVYLQKENIIDESGMPKERFSAEFPKEGPSILRIQQVVRGDSAAYFCASSPPSRGSNTEAFFGQGTRLTVV.

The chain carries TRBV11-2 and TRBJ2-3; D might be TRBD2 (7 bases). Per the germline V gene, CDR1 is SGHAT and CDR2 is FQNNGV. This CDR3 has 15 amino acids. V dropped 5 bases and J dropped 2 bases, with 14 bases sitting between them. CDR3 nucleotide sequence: TGTGCCAGCAGCCCCGGGGGGCGGTTCACAGATACGCAGTATTTT. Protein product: CASSPGGRFTDTQYF.

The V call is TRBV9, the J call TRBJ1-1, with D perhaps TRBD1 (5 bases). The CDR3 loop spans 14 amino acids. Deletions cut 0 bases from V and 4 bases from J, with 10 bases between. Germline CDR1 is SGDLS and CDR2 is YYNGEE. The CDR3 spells CASSVVEGITEAFF. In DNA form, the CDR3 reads TGTGCCAGCAGCGTAGTGGAGGGGATCACTGAAGCTTTCTTT.

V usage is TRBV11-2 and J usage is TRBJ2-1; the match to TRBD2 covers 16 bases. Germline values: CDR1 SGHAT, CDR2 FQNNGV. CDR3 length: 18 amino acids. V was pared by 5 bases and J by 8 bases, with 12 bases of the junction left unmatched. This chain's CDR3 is CASSPRGTSGRAVDEQFF. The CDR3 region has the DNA TGTGCCAGCAGCCCCCGTGGGACTAGCGGGAGGGCCGTAGATGAGCAGTTCTTC.

CDR3 bases: TGTGCCAGCTCTAGTGACGGTCGGGGGTGGAGTCGGCCTGAAGCTTTCTTT. It translates to CASSSDGRGWSRPEAFF. The V and J genes are TRBV7-9 and TRBJ1-1; TRBD1 is a possible D gene (5 bases). This CDR3 spans 17 amino acids. Germline CDR1 SEHNR, CDR2 FQNEAQ (reference sequence). The V and J ends lost 8 bases and 6 bases respectively, with 28 bases between them.

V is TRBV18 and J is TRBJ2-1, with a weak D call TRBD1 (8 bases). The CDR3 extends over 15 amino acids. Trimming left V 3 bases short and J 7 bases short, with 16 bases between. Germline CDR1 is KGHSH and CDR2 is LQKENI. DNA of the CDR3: TGTGCCAGCTCACCCCCTTACAGGGGGGGAAATGAGCAGTTCTTC. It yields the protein CASSPPYRGGNEQFF.

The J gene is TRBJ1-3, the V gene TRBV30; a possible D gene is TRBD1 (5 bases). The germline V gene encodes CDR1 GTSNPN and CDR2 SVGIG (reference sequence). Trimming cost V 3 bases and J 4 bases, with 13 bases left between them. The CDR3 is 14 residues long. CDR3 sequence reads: CAWRVGQTGNTIYF. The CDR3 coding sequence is TGTGCCTGGAGAGTGGGGCAGACCGGAAACACCATATATTTT.

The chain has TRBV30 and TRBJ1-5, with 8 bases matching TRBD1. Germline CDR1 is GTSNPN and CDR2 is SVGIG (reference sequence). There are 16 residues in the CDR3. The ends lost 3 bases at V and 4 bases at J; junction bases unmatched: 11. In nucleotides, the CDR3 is TGTGCCTGGAGACAGAAACCGGGACAGGAAAATCAGCCCCAGCATTTT. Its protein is CAWRQKPGQENQPQHF.

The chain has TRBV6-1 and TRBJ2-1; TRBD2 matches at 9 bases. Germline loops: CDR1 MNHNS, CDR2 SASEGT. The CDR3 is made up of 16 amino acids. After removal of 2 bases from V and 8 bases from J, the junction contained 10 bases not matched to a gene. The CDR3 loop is CASSELAGGGRDEQFF. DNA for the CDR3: TGTGCCAGCAGTGAACTGGCGGGAGGGGGGAGGGATGAGCAGTTCTTC.

DNA of the CDR3: TGTGCCAGCAGCCGGAATTACAGGGGGTCCTCTGGGGCCAACGTCCTGACTTTC. Amino acid sequence: CASSRNYRGSSGANVLTF. This chain connects TRBV14 to TRBJ2-6; 8 nucleotides line up with TRBD1. V lost 4 bases to trimming and J lost 0 bases; unmatched junction nucleotides: 8. This CDR3 contains 18 residues. Per germline, CDR1 SGHDN and CDR2 FVKESK.

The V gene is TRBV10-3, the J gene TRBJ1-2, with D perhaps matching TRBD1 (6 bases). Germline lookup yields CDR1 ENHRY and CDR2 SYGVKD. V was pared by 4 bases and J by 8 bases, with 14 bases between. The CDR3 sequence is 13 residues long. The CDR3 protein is CAISVQDSQGYTF. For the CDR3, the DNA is TGTGCCATCAGTGTCCAGGACAGTCAAGGCTACACCTTC.

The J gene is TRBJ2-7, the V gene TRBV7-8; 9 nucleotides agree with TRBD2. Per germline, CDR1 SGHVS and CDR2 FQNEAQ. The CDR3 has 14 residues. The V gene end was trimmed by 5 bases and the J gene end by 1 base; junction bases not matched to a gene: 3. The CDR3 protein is CASSLTSGSYEQYF. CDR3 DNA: TGTGCCAGCAGCCTGACTAGCGGATCCTACGAGCAGTACTTC.

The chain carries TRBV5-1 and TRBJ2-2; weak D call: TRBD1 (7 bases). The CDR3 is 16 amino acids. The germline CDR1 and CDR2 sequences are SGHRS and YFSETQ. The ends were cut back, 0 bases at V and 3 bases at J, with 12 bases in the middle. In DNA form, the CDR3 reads TGCGCCAGCAGCTTGGTCCAGGGGGAGGACACCGGGGAGCTGTTTTTT. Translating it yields CASSLVQGEDTGELFF.

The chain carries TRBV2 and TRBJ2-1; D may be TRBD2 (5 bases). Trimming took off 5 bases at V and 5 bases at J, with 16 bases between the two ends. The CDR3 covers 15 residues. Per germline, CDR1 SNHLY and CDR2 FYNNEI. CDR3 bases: TGTGCCAGCAGTTCCCAGCGAGGGCCCGACAATGAGCAGTTCTTC. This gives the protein CASSSQRGPDNEQFF.